This entry lists 10 T cell receptor beta chains sequenced from one sample in a study of regulatory T cells in long-lasting Graves disease. Time point described: persistent/refractory GD, antithyroid drugs over 5 years with positive TRAb. Construction of the TCR library relied on RNA isolated from PBMCs. Arm-PCR with iRepertoire HTBI primers amplified the CDR3 regions for these TCR beta libraries. TCRdb passed the multiplex PCR reads through MiXCR, listing each CDR3 protein once. The sample comprises about 430,000 distinct CDR3 sequences, under 25% of which are singletons, and roughly an eighth rests with the top ten. This sample comprised peripheral blood mononuclear cells (PBMCs), obtained when the disease was refractory, from a patient treated with antithyroid drugs. The receptors were gathered from a female donor with Graves disease.

The gene calls are TRBV3-1 and TRBJ2-7; D gene uncertain. Germline V CDR1 and CDR2: LGHDT, YNNKEL (reference sequence). The CDR3 is 14 residues long. V was shortened by 4 bases and J by 5 bases, with 15 bases between the two germline ends. This chain's CDR3 is CASSPAGSFDEQYF. The DNA of the CDR3 is TGTGCCAGCAGCCCCGCCGGGTCCTTCGACGAGCAGTACTTC.

Many counts were recorded for this clonotype. This sequence joins TRBV12-3 or TRBV12-4 and TRBJ2-7, with a possible D match to TRBD2 (6 bases). CDR3 length: 13 residues. Between the trimmed V and J ends, which lost 4 bases and 5 bases, there was a span of 12 bases. In DNA, the CDR3 is TGTGCCAGCAGTTCGCCGGCTAGCGACGAGCAGTACTTC. This translates into CASSSPASDEQYF.

This clonotype has at least ten counts. At one of its ends the junction is not consistent with the germline gene, which may arise from a read error. The chain joins TRBV5-1 to TRBJ2-7, with D perhaps being TRBD1 or TRBD2 (5 bases each). There are 14 residues in the CDR3. CDR1 and CDR2 from the germline V gene are SGHRS and YFSETQ. The CDR3 is CASSLGLASYEQYF. Written as DNA, the CDR3 is TGTGCCAGCAGCTTGGGGCTAGCTAGCTACGAGCAGTACTTC.

This clonotype came up a few times. The chain uses TRBV7-9 and TRBJ1-4; D not certain. The CDR3 spans 13 residues. Germline loops: CDR1 SEHNR, CDR2 FQNEAQ (reference sequence). The ends were cut back, 8 bases at V and 1 base at J, with 8 bases in the middle. The CDR3 here is CASVPGTNEKLFF. The DNA for the CDR3 is TGTGCCAGCGTCCCCGGAACTAATGAAAAACTGTTTTTT.

This clonotype was seen ten or more times. The gene calls are TRBV11-2 and TRBJ2-7; 7 bases are a match to TRBD1. The junction had 3 bases not matched to a gene; V was cut back by 1 base and J by 6 bases. The germline V gene has CDR1 SGHAT and CDR2 FQNNGV. CDR3 size: 13 residues. CDR3 amino acids: CASSLVRQGEQYF. The CDR3 nucleotides read TGTGCCAGCAGCTTAGTACGACAGGGCGAGCAGTACTTC.

The V and J genes are TRBV2 and TRBJ2-1; 8 positions match TRBD2. Looked up from germline, CDR1 is SNHLY and CDR2 is FYNNEI. The CDR3 loop spans 15 amino acids. Trimming cost V 4 bases and J 4 bases; bases outside gene matches: 6. The CDR3 is CASSVMSSGYNEQFF. CDR3 sequence (DNA): TGTGCCAGCAGTGTCATGTCTAGCGGGTACAATGAGCAGTTCTTC.

The table lists this clonotype with many counts. The chain has TRBV7-2 and TRBJ2-5; TRBD2 matches at 15 bases. CDR3 length: 15 residues. Per the germline V gene, CDR1 is SGHTA and CDR2 is FQGNSA. V lost 6 bases, J lost 6 bases, and 5 bases stayed unmatched. The CDR3 sequence: CASRAGTSGRKTQYF. The CDR3 nucleotides read TGTGCCAGCAGAGCAGGGACTAGCGGGAGGAAGACCCAGTACTTC. Together with reference TRBV7-2 and TRBJ2-5, the CDR3 gives the full variable domain: GAGVSQSPSNKVTEKGKDVELRCDPISGHTALYWYRQSLGQGLEFLIYFQGNSAPDKSGLPSDRFSAERTGGSVSTLTIQRTQQEDSAVYLCASRAGTSGRKTQYFGPGTRLLVL.

There are many counts of this clonotype. V usage is TRBV7-2 and J usage is TRBJ1-2; TRBD1 agrees at 11 bases. Germline V gives CDR1 SGHTA, CDR2 FQGNSA. The junction had 15 bases not matched to a gene; V was cut back by 8 bases and J by 7 bases. The CDR3 spans 16 residues. CDR3 residues: CASEGQGARGDVGYTF. In DNA, the CDR3 is TGTGCCAGCGAAGGACAGGGGGCGCGGGGAGATGTTGGCTACACCTTC.

The sample holds many counts of this clonotype. The chain has TRBV2 and TRBJ1-2, with D maybe TRBD1 (5 bases). There are 14 residues in the CDR3. From germline, CDR1 is SNHLY and CDR2 FYNNEI. Trimming took 4 bases from V and 3 from J, leaving 12 bases between them. The CDR3 region has the DNA TGTGCCAGCAGTGTAGGGGCCACCGACTATGGCTACACCTTC. It specifies CASSVGATDYGYTF.

J is TRBJ2-7 and V is TRBV28, with 13 positions matching TRBD2. The CDR3 runs to 18 residues. CDR1 MDHEN and CDR2 SYDVKM come from the germline V gene. The ends lost 2 bases at V and 0 bases at J; junction bases unmatched: 7. Here the CDR3 DNA reads TGTGCCAGCAGTTTAAAGGGGACTAGCGGGAATCCCTCCTACGAGCAGTACTTC. This encodes CASSLKGTSGNPSYEQYF.